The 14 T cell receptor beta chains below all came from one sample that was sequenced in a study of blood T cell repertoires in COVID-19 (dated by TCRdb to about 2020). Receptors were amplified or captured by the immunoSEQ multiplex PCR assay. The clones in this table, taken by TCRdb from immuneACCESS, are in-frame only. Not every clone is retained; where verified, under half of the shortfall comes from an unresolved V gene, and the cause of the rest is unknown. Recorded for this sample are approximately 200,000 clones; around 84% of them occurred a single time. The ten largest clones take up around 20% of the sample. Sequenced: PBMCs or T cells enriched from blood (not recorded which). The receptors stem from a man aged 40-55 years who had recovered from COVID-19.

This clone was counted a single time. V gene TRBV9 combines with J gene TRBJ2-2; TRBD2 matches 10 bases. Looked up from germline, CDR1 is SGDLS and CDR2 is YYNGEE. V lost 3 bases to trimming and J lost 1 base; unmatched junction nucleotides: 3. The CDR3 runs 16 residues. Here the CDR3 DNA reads TGTGCCAGCAGCGGGACTAGCGGAGGGAACACCGGGGAGCTGTTTTTT. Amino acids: CASSGTSGGNTGELFF.

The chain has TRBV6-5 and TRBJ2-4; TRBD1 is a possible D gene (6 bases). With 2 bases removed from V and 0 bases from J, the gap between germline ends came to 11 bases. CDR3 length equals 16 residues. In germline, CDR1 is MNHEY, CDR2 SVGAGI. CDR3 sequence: CASSYTSGEAKNIQYF. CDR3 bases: TGTGCCAGCAGTTACACCTCAGGGGAAGCCAAAAACATTCAGTACTTC.

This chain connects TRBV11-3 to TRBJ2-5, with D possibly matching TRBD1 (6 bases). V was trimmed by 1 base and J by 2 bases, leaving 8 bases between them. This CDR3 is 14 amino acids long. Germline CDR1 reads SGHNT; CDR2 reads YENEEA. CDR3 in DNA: TGTGCCAGCAGCTTAGCAACAGGGCAAGAGACCCAGTACTTC. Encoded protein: CASSLATGQETQYF. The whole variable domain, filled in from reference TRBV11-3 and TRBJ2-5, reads EAGVVQSPRYKIIEKKQPVAFWCNPISGHNTLYWYLQNLGQGPELLIRYENEEAVDDSQLPKDRFSAERLKGVDSTLKIQPAELGDSAVYLCASSLATGQETQYFGPGTRLLVL.

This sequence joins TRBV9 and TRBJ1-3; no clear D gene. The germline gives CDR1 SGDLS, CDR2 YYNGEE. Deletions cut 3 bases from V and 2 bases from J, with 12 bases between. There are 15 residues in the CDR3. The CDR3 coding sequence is TGTGCCAGCAGCGGCACGGGGTTTGCTGGAAACACCATATATTTT. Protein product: CASSGTGFAGNTIYF.

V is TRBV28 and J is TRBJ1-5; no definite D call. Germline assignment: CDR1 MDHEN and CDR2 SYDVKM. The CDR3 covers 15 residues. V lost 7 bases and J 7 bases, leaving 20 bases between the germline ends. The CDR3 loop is CASIPLTSGNQPQHF. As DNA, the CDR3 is TGTGCCAGCATACCCCTAACGTCGGGGAACCAGCCCCAGCATTTT.

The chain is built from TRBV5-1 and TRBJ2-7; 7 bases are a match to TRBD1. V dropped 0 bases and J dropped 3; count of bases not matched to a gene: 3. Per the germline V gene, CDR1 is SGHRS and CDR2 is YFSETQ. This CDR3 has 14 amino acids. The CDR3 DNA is TGCGCCAGCAGCTTGGGACAGGGAATCTACGAGCAGTACTTC. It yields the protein CASSLGQGIYEQYF.

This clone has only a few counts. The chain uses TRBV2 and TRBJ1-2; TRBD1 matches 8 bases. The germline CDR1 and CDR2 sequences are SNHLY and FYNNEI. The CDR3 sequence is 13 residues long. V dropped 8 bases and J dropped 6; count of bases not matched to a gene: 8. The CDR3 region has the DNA TGTGCCAGCTCGGGACAGGCGATTGATGGCTACACCTTC. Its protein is CASSGQAIDGYTF.

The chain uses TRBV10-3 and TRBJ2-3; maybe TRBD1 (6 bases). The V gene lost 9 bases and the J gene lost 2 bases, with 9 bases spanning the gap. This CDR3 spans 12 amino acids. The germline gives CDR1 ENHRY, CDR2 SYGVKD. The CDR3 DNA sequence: TGTGCCATTAGGGACAACACAGATACGCAGTATTTT. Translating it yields CAIRDNTDTQYF.

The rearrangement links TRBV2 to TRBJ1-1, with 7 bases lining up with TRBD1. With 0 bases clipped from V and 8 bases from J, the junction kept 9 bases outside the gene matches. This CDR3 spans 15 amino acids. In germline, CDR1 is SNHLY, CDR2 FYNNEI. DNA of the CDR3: TGTGCCAGCAGTGAAGCGCGATGGGGACAGTCAGAAGCTTTCTTT. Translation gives CASSEARWGQSEAFF.

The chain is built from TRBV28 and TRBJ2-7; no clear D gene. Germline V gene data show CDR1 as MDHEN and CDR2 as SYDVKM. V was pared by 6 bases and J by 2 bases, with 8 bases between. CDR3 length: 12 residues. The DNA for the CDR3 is TGTGCCAGCAGCTTCACTACCTACGAGCAGTACTTC. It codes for CASSFTTYEQYF. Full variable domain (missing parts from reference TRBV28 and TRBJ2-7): DVKVTQSSRYLVKRTGEKVFLECVQDMDHENMFWYRQDPGLGLRLIYFSYDVKMKEKGDIPEGYSVSREKKERFSLILESASTNQTSMYLCASSFTTYEQYFGPGTRLTVT.

The CDR3: CASSPGTGFGNQPQHF. For the CDR3, the DNA is TGTGCCAGCAGCCCGGGAACGGGATTCGGCAATCAGCCCCAGCATTTT. The chain recombines TRBV7-2 with TRBJ1-5; D uncertain. CDR3 length: 16 amino acids. CDR1 is SGHTA, CDR2 FQGNSA, per germline. V was shortened by 5 bases and J by 2 bases, with 16 bases between the two germline ends. Combining the CDR3 with reference TRBV7-2 and TRBJ1-5 gives the whole variable domain GAGVSQSPSNKVTEKGKDVELRCDPISGHTALYWYRQSLGQGLEFLIYFQGNSAPDKSGLPSDRFSAERTGGSVSTLTIQRTQQEDSAVYLCASSPGTGFGNQPQHFGDGTRLSIL.

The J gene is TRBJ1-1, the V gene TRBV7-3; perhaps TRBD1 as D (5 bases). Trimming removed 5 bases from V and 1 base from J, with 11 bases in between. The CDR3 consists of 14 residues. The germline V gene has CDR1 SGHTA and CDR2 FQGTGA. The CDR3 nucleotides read TGTGCCAGCAGCCCGTCGGACACGAACACTGAAGCTTTCTTT. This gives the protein CASSPSDTNTEAFF.

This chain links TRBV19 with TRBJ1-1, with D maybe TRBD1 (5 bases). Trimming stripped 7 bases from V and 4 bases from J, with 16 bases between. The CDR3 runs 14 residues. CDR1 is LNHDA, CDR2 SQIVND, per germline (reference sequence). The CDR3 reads CASMGWGIGTEAFF. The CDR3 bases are TGTGCCAGTATGGGGTGGGGCATCGGCACTGAAGCTTTCTTT.

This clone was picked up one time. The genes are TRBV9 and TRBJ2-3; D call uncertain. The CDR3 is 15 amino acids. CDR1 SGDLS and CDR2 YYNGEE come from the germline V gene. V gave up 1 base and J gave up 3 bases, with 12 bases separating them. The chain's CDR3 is CASSVQTTGTDTQYF. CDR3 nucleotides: TGTGCCAGCAGCGTACAGACAACCGGTACAGATACGCAGTATTTT.